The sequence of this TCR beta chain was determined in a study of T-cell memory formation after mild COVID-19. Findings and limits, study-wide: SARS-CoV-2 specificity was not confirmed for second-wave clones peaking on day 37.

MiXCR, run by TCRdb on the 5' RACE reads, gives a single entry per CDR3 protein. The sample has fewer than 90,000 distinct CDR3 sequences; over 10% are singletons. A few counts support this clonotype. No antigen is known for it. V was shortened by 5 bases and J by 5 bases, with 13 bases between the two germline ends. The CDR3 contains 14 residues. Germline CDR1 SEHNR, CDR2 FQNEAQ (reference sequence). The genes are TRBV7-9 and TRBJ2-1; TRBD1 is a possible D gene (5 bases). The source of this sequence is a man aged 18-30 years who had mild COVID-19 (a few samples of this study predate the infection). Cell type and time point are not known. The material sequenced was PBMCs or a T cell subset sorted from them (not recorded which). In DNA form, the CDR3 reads TGTGCCAGCAGCGGTTTCAGGGTGAACAATGAGCAGTTCTTC. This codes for CASSGFRVNNEQFF.